These 19 T cell receptor beta chains came from one sample sequenced in a study of T cell repertoires in cytomegalovirus infection. Antigens of these TCRs are unknown. MiXCR, applied by TCRdb to the reads, yields one record per CDR3 protein. This table has some 130,000 distinct CDR3 sequences, over 30% appearing once. Sequences were derived from CD8+ T cells from cultured PBMCs, sampled from culture after CMV antigen stimulation. The source of these receptors is a human donor in good health (CMV status not recorded). Some clones in this sample may be carry-over from other donors' samples.

This clonotype was observed a few times. The chain combines TRBV6-5 with TRBJ1-1, with a tentative D call TRBD1 (6 bases). The germline gives CDR1 MNHEY, CDR2 SVGAGI. The CDR3 totals 13 residues. V shed 6 bases and J shed 5 bases, with 13 bases lying between them. The CDR3 DNA is TGTGCCAGCAGCCCCGGGGGCTTTACTGAAGCTTTCTTT. It translates to CASSPGGFTEAFF.

This clonotype was observed many times. This sequence joins TRBV7-8 and TRBJ2-5; TRBD2 aligns across 8 bases. Germline CDR1 SGHVS, CDR2 FQNEAQ. CDR3 size: 14 residues. V was clipped by 4 bases and J by 5 bases; unmatched bases: 6. CDR3 sequence: CASSWTSLVETQYF. CDR3 DNA sequence: TGTGCCAGCAGCTGGACTAGCCTTGTGGAGACCCAGTACTTC.

This clonotype was counted between two and nine times. The V gene is TRBV29-1, the J gene TRBJ2-3; 8 bases match TRBD2. Germline V lookup: CDR1 SQVTM, CDR2 ANQGSEA. This CDR3 region has 14 residues. The junction had 4 bases not matched to a gene; V was cut back by 5 bases and J by 0 bases. In DNA form, the CDR3 reads TGCAGCGTTCTAAAGCGGGAGAGCACAGATACGCAGTATTTT. It is translated as CSVLKRESTDTQYF.

The rearrangement uses TRBV3-1 and TRBJ2-7, with 7 bases fitting TRBD2. Germline CDR1 and CDR2: LGHDT and YNNKEL (reference sequence). CDR3 length: 16 residues. Trimming at V came to 0 bases and at J to 6 bases, leaving 11 bases not matched to a gene. The CDR3 sequence: CASSQEAGLGLFEQYF. The CDR3 nucleotides read TGTGCCAGCAGCCAAGAAGCGGGGCTGGGGCTTTTCGAGCAGTACTTC.

This chain uses TRBV27 with TRBJ1-1; tentative D call: TRBD1 (5 bases). Germline V lookup: CDR1 MNHEY, CDR2 SMNVEV (reference sequence). V lost 0 bases and J lost 5, with 13 bases in between. The CDR3 has 15 residues. The CDR3 protein is CASSLSGQGRTEAFF. CDR3 bases: TGTGCCAGCAGTTTATCTGGGCAGGGAAGGACTGAAGCTTTCTTT.

This clonotype was detected many times. The J gene is TRBJ2-4, the V gene TRBV5-1; the D gene could be TRBD1 or TRBD2 (5 bases each). Germline V gene sequence: CDR1 SGHRS, CDR2 YFSETQ. The CDR3 totals 13 residues. V dropped 3 bases and J dropped 4 bases, with 8 bases sitting between them. CDR3 nucleotide sequence: TGCGCCAGCAGCTGGGACGGAAAAAACATTCAGTACTTC. It encodes CASSWDGKNIQYF.

At least ten counts were recorded for this clonotype. The V gene is TRBV12-3 or TRBV12-4, the J gene TRBJ2-2; 7 bases match TRBD2. J was trimmed by 5 bases and V by 6 bases; bases with no gene match: 12. CDR3 length: 16 amino acids. The CDR3 nucleotides are TGTGCCAGCAGCGTCGCGGGGGAGCGGTGGACCGGGGAGCTGTTTTTT. This translates into CASSVAGERWTGELFF.

This clonotype was seen a handful of times. The rearrangement links TRBV4-1 to TRBJ2-1, with TRBD2 matching 8 bases. V shed 3 bases, J shed 9 bases, and the junction held 4 bases outside the gene matches. From germline, CDR1 is MGHRA and CDR2 YSYEKL. This CDR3 has 13 amino acids. The CDR3 nucleotides read TGCGCCAGCAGCCAGGTCGGGACTAGTGAGCAGTTCTTC. Its protein is CASSQVGTSEQFF.

By sample share, this clonotype is medium-sized. This chain connects TRBV6-5 to TRBJ1-1; D might be TRBD1 (5 bases). CDR3 length: 13 amino acids. V was cut by 1 base and J by 7 bases, with 10 bases left in between. Germline CDR1 and CDR2: MNHEY and SVGAGI. This chain's CDR3 is CASSYFSGFEAFF. The CDR3 nucleotides read TGTGCCAGCAGTTACTTTTCAGGGTTTGAAGCTTTCTTT.

A few counts support this clonotype. The chain combines TRBV25-1 with TRBJ2-4; TRBD1 matches 9 bases. Germline V gives CDR1 MGHDK, CDR2 SYGVNS. This CDR3 contains 14 residues. The V segment lost 2 bases and the J segment 6 bases; nucleotides outside the gene matches: 2. The CDR3 bases are TGTGCCAGCAGTGAAGGGACAGGGTTAAACATTCAGTACTTC. Its protein is CASSEGTGLNIQYF.

This clonotype was observed a few times. This chain links TRBV7-8 with TRBJ2-1; no firm D call. CDR3 length: 15 residues. CDR1 SGHVS and CDR2 FQNEAQ come from the germline V gene. V lost 4 bases and J 8 bases, leaving 18 bases between the germline ends. The CDR3 DNA follows: TGTGCCAGCAGCTCCAAATGGGGTATAGAGGATGAGCAGTTCTTC. This sequence encodes CASSSKWGIEDEQFF.

This clonotype was detected a few times. The rearrangement uses TRBV5-6 and TRBJ1-1, with no clear D. This CDR3 is 14 amino acids long. V lost 1 base to trimming and J lost 0 bases, with 7 bases between them. The germline gives CDR1 SGHDT, CDR2 YYEEEE. The CDR3 coding sequence is TGTGCCAGCAGCTTGTGGCTCTTGAACACTGAAGCTTTCTTT. Protein sequence: CASSLWLLNTEAFF.

The rearrangement uses TRBV7-9 and TRBJ2-6; D assignment may be TRBD1 or TRBD2 (7 bases each). The CDR3 runs 18 residues. The V gene lost 5 bases and the J gene lost 0 bases, with 17 bases spanning the gap. Germline CDR1 is SEHNR and CDR2 is FQNEAQ (reference sequence). Written as DNA, the CDR3 is TGTGCCAGCAGCCCGAGGGAGGGGGCGTACTCTGGGGCCAACGTCCTGACTTTC. Amino acids: CASSPREGAYSGANVLTF.

The V and J genes are TRBV20-1 and TRBJ2-1, with TRBD2 matching 11 bases. The CDR3 is 13 residues long. Germline CDR1 and CDR2: DFQATT and SNEGSKA (reference sequence). The V and J ends lost 5 bases and 9 bases, in that order; junction bases with no gene match: 6. The DNA for the CDR3 is TGCAGTGCTCTTGGACTAGCGGGCGGTGAGCAGTTCTTC. The encoded protein is CSALGLAGGEQFF.

Points on this clonotype: A much more abundant neighbour one base away suggests this may be a read error. This rearrangement joins TRBV4-1 to TRBJ2-3; D uncertain. This CDR3 has 16 residues. V was clipped by 0 bases and J by 4 bases, with 14 bases between them. The germline CDR1 and CDR2 sequences are MGHRA and YSYEKL. DNA of the CDR3: TGCGCCAGCAGCCAAGACCAAGCACATTGGGCAGATACGCAGTATTTT. It is translated as CASSQDQAHWADTQYF.

There are many counts of this clonotype. V is TRBV27 and J is TRBJ2-5; TRBD1 agrees at 7 bases. The V gene's germline CDR1 is MNHEY and CDR2 SMNVEV (reference sequence). The V gene end was trimmed by 5 bases and the J gene end by 5 bases; junction bases not matched to a gene: 11. This CDR3 contains 15 residues. In DNA, the CDR3 is TGTGCCAGCAGTCCCACGACAGGGCCGCGGGAGACCCAGTACTTC. It encodes CASSPTTGPRETQYF.

The V gene is TRBV30, the J gene TRBJ1-1; D gene unclear. Germline V gene data show CDR1 as GTSNPN and CDR2 as SVGIG (reference sequence). The CDR3 spans 14 residues. V was pared by 1 base and J by 0 bases, with 9 bases between. The CDR3 here is CAWSDGVMNTEAFF. The CDR3 region has the DNA TGTGCCTGGAGTGACGGAGTTATGAACACTGAAGCTTTCTTT.

This clonotype has just a few counts. The chain recombines TRBV24-1 with TRBJ2-1; D is tentatively TRBD1 or TRBD2 (5 bases each). Germline values: CDR1 KGHDR, CDR2 SFDVKD. CDR3 length equals 12 residues. Trimming took off 6 bases at V and 7 bases at J, with 9 bases between the two ends. CDR3 nucleotides: TGTGCCACCAGTCTGTGGGGGAATGAGCAGTTCTTC. Translating it yields CATSLWGNEQFF.

A few counts support this clonotype. The junction departs from the called germline gene at one end, perhaps through a read error. The rearrangement links TRBV4-1 to TRBJ2-5; the D is unclear. Germline CDR1 MGHRA, CDR2 YSYEKL. The CDR3 runs 9 residues. The CDR3 DNA sequence: TGCGCCAGCAGCCACCCGACCGACTTC. This encodes CASSHPTDF.